The clone carrying this TCR beta chain was observed a single time. At the DNA level, this CDR3 is encoded by other sequences in the same sample as well. The assay was immunoSEQ multiplex PCR, and TCRdb's table has in-frame clones only and misses some. The sample lists roughly 500,000 clones; more than 75% were seen once. This sample was included in a study of blood T cell repertoires in COVID-19. In the study overall: Samples of COVID-19 (acute and convalescent) were obtained from the United States, Italy and Spain.

The age range of participants was about 18 to 89 years, with residence in about two dozen US areas. The CDR3 sequence is 15 residues long. Germline V CDR1 and CDR2: LGHDT, YNNKEL (reference sequence). V lost 0 bases and J lost 2; bases outside the gene matches: 2. J is TRBJ1-2 and V is TRBV3-1 (or the pseudogene TRBV3-2); 8 bases match TRBD1. The sequenced sample was PBMCs or T cells enriched from blood (not recorded which). This clonotype was obtained from a woman between 35 and 50 years old who had recovered from COVID-19. CDR3 residues: CASSQETGGNYGYTF. The CDR3 region has the DNA TGTGCCAGCAGCCAAGAAACAGGGGGGAACTATGGCTACACCTTC.